This T cell receptor beta chain was profiled in a study of untreated major depressive disorder. Study-level results: Findings may not generalize because the study sample was small. Differences in TRBV25-01 and TRBV02-01 usage did not reach significance. CD4+ T cells from depressed patients used TRBV05-01 (Vbeta 5.1) more often than controls.

A word on this clone: Its antigen is unidentified.

This CDR3 comprises 12 residues. Germline CDR1 reads MNHNS; CDR2 reads SASEGT. Deletions cut 2 bases from V and 6 bases from J, with 7 bases between. Every depressed patient was matched in pairs with a non-depressed control on sex, age, current smoking status and body mass index. Libraries were prepared by immunoSEQ multiplex PCR; TCRdb keeps only in-frame clonotypes and omits some of them. The profile shows 20,000 to 25,000 clones, about 90% of them singletons. Sequencing was performed on CD4+ T cells from PBMCs. The receptor comes from a woman between 25 and 40 years old in good health. The chain links TRBV6-1 to TRBJ1-2; D ambiguous. CDR3 DNA sequence: TGTGCCAGCAGTGAAACACCGAATGGCTACACCTTC. Translation: CASSETPNGYTF.